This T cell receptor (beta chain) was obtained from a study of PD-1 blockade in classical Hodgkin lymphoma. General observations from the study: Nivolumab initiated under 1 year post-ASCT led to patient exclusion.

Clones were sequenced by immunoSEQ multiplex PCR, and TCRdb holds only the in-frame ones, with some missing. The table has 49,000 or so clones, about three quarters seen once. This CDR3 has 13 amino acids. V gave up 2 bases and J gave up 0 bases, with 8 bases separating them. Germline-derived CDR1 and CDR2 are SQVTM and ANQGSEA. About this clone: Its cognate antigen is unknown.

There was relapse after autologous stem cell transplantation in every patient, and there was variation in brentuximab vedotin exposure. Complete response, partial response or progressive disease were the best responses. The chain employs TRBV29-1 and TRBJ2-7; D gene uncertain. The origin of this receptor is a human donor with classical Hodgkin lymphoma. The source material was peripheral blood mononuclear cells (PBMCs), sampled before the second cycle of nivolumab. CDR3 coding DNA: TGCAGCGTTGAATCGGCGAGCTCCTACGAGCAGTACTTC. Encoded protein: CSVESASSYEQYF.